One sample yielded the 32 T cell receptor beta chains listed below, sequenced in a study of blood T cell repertoires in COVID-19. Profiling relied on immunoSEQ multiplex PCR, and the TCRdb table lists in-frame clones only, not all of them. This table holds around 260,000 clones, 80% to 95% found once. Sequencing was performed on peripheral blood. Every receptor here comes from a young woman with COVID-19, enrolled during active disease.

The chain carries TRBV3-1 (or the pseudogene TRBV3-2) and TRBJ1-2; no reliable D call. The germline V and J ends were trimmed by 0 bases and 5 bases, with 13 bases remaining between them. CDR1 and CDR2 from the germline V gene are LGHDT and YNNKEL (reference sequence). The CDR3 spans 15 residues. The CDR3 loop is CASSQEGAAFYGYTF. In DNA, the CDR3 is TGTGCCAGCAGCCAAGAAGGCGCGGCATTTTATGGCTACACCTTC.

The rearrangement links TRBV15 to TRBJ1-1; no clear D gene. The CDR3 loop spans 16 amino acids. Germline V gives CDR1 LNHNV, CDR2 YYDKDF (reference sequence). V was cut by 0 bases and J by 2 bases, with 13 bases left in between. CDR3 in amino acids: CATSRDWSSSNTEAFF. Written as DNA, the CDR3 is TGTGCCACCAGCAGAGATTGGAGCTCAAGCAACACTGAAGCTTTCTTT.

CDR3 sequence: CASSVPLSRTGYNEQFF. For the CDR3, the DNA is TGTGCCAGCAGTGTACCCCTTAGCAGGACAGGCTACAATGAGCAGTTCTTC. The chain combines TRBV6-1 with TRBJ2-1, with TRBD1 identical over 7 bases. The CDR3 has 17 amino acids. With 4 bases clipped from V and 3 bases from J, the junction kept 12 bases outside the gene matches. CDR1 and CDR2 from the germline V gene are MNHNS and SASEGT.

The chain uses TRBV19 and TRBJ2-3; tentatively, D is TRBD2 (5 bases). The V end was cut by 11 bases, the J end by 6 bases, with 21 bases between. This CDR3 has 14 residues. Germline V gene data show CDR1 as LNHDA and CDR2 as SQIVND (reference sequence). In DNA, the CDR3 is TGTGCCGACGATATGAGGGAGCCCCGGGATACGCAGTATTTT. This translates into CADDMREPRDTQYF.

This sequence joins TRBV10-2 and TRBJ2-2, with TRBD2 as a possible D gene (6 bases). There are 15 residues in the CDR3. The germline V gene has CDR1 WSHSY and CDR2 SAAADI. The V end lost 1 base, the J end lost 4 bases, and 10 bases lay between the germline ends. CDR3 DNA: TGCGCCAGCAGTGAGTTGGAGCGGGTCACCGGGGAGCTGTTTTTT. Amino acids: CASSELERVTGELFF.

The rearrangement joins TRBV7-2 to TRBJ1-1; 9 positions match TRBD1. CDR3 length: 16 residues. V lost 4 bases to trimming and J lost 1 base; unmatched junction nucleotides: 7. Germline loops: CDR1 SGHTA, CDR2 FQGNSA. In nucleotides, the CDR3 is TGTGCCAGCAGCTACCTAGACAGGGGGGGGAACACTGAAGCTTTCTTT. It is translated as CASSYLDRGGNTEAFF.

This chain links TRBV30 with TRBJ2-1, with TRBD2 matching over 8 bases. Germline CDR1 reads GTSNPN; CDR2 reads SVGIG (reference sequence). The V gene end was trimmed by 8 bases and the J gene end by 3 bases; junction bases not matched to a gene: 6. This CDR3 spans 13 amino acids. The CDR3 region has the DNA TGTGCCCTAGGGGGACTAGGCTACAATGAGCAGTTCTTC. It encodes CALGGLGYNEQFF. The whole variable domain, filled in from reference TRBV30 and TRBJ2-1, reads SQTIHQWPATLVQPVGSPLSLECTVEGTSNPNLYWYRQAAGRGLQLLFYSVGIGQISSEVPQNLSASRPQDRQFILSSKKLLLSDSGFYLCALGGLGYNEQFFGPGTRLTVL.

The V gene is TRBV6-4, the J gene TRBJ1-6, with D maybe TRBD1 (6 bases). This CDR3 is built from 15 residues. V was clipped by 4 bases and J by 5 bases, with 12 bases between them. Germline V lookup: CDR1 MRHNA, CDR2 SNTAGT. CDR3 sequence reads: CASSATGKDNSPLHF. The CDR3 DNA sequence: TGTGCCAGCAGTGCAACAGGGAAAGATAATTCACCCCTCCACTTT.

This rearrangement joins TRBV28 to TRBJ2-6; D might be TRBD2 (6 bases). Germline V gene lookup returns CDR1 MDHEN and CDR2 SYDVKM. The length of the CDR3 is 15 residues. CDR3 nucleotides: TGTGCGACCGGGGACGGGGAGGCCGGGGCCAACGTCCTGACTTTC. Translating gives CATGDGEAGANVLTF.

This chain uses TRBV6-5 with TRBJ1-1; no clear D. CDR3 length: 13 amino acids. CDR1 is MNHEY, CDR2 SVGAGI, per germline. V lost 4 bases and J lost 4, with 10 bases in between. The CDR3 loop is CASSSREITEAFF. The DNA of the CDR3 is TGTGCCAGCAGTTCAAGGGAGATCACTGAAGCTTTCTTT.

The chain is built from TRBV9 and TRBJ2-7; TRBD1 might be the D (5 bases). Between the trimmed V and J ends, which lost 0 bases and 1 base, there was a span of 11 bases. The CDR3 covers 15 residues. Germline assignment: CDR1 SGDLS and CDR2 YYNGEE. The CDR3 region has the DNA TGTGCCAGCAGCGTAGCAGGGTTGGGGTCCTACGAGCAGTACTTC. It translates to CASSVAGLGSYEQYF. The whole variable domain, remainder taken from reference TRBV9 and TRBJ2-7, is DSGVTQTPKHLITATGQRVTLRCSPRSGDLSVYWYQQSLDQGLQFLIQYYNGEERAKGNILERFSAQQFPDLHSELNLSSLELGDSALYFCASSVAGLGSYEQYFGPGTRLTVT.

This clone was observed once. Written as DNA, the CDR3 is TGTGCCAGCAGCGCCAGAGGCAGTGGGAACACTGAAGCTTTCTTT. This codes for CASSARGSGNTEAFF. V usage is TRBV5-4 and J usage is TRBJ1-1; D is ambiguous. The V gene lost 4 bases and the J gene lost 1 base, with 14 bases spanning the gap. The CDR3 has 15 amino acids. The germline V gene has CDR1 SGHNT and CDR2 YYREEE (reference sequence).

V usage is TRBV20-1 and J usage is TRBJ2-7; D might be TRBD1 (6 bases). The CDR3 has 12 residues. V was cut by 3 bases and J by 6 bases, with 12 bases left in between. Germline V CDR1 and CDR2: DFQATT, SNEGSKA (reference sequence). The CDR3 reads CSASTQGREQYF. CDR3 bases: TGCAGTGCTAGTACTCAGGGGCGCGAGCAGTACTTC.

This CDR3 is CASEMEVNTEAFF. DNA for the CDR3: TGTGCCAGCGAAATGGAGGTGAACACTGAAGCTTTCTTT. This chain connects TRBV2 to TRBJ1-1; D gene unclear. This CDR3 comprises 13 residues. Germline lookup yields CDR1 SNHLY and CDR2 FYNNEI. The V and J ends lost 8 bases and 0 bases respectively, with 10 bases between them.

The chain employs TRBV9 and TRBJ2-5, with D uncertain. Germline V lookup: CDR1 SGDLS, CDR2 YYNGEE. V was shortened by 3 bases and J by 2 bases, with 8 bases between the two germline ends. The CDR3 covers 13 residues. CDR3 sequence (DNA): TGTGCCAGCAGCGCCCTACCACAAGAGACCCAGTACTTC. Encoded protein: CASSALPQETQYF.

As to this clone: The same CDR3 also results from other DNA sequences found in this sample. This chain links TRBV27 with TRBJ2-7, with no clear D. Per germline, CDR1 MNHEY and CDR2 SMNVEV (reference sequence). V was pared by 2 bases and J by 3 bases, with 5 bases between. CDR3 size: 12 residues. CDR3 protein: CASSLTGYEQYF. The CDR3 DNA reads TGTGCCAGCAGTTTAACGGGCTACGAGCAGTACTTC.

This CDR3 reads CASSQPGQGNQPQHF. CDR3 nucleotides: TGTGCCAGTAGCCAACCTGGACAGGGTAATCAGCCCCAGCATTTT. This sequence joins TRBV19 and TRBJ1-5, with TRBD1 matching 8 bases. The CDR3 is made up of 15 amino acids. The J segment lost 4 bases and the V segment lost 6 bases, leaving 8 bases of the junction unmatched. CDR1 and CDR2 (germline): LNHDA, SQIVND (reference sequence).

The rearrangement joins TRBV7-9 to TRBJ1-1; D ambiguous. Looked up from germline, CDR1 is SEHNR and CDR2 is FQNEAQ (reference sequence). The ends were cut back, 3 bases at V and 7 bases at J, with 15 bases in the middle. The CDR3 totals 14 residues. DNA of the CDR3: TGTGCCAGCAGCTTCTCCGGGGTATCACGTGAAGCTTTCTTT. Its translation is CASSFSGVSREAFF.

The chain recombines TRBV6-1 with TRBJ1-2; weak D call: TRBD1 (5 bases). Germline CDR1 MNHNS, CDR2 SASEGT. The CDR3 sequence is 14 residues long. Trimming left V 3 bases short and J 4 bases short, with 12 bases between. The chain's CDR3 is CASSDSGTSYGYTF. DNA of the CDR3: TGTGCCAGCAGTGATAGTGGGACTTCCTATGGCTACACCTTC.

The rearrangement joins TRBV11-2 to TRBJ2-5, with D perhaps TRBD1 (6 bases). The germline gives CDR1 SGHAT, CDR2 FQNNGV. The CDR3 runs to 15 residues. Trimming pared 4 bases from V and 0 bases from J, leaving 12 bases between. The CDR3 nucleotides read TGTGCCAGCAGCTGGGGGCCAACCTACCAAGAGACCCAGTACTTC. Encoded protein: CASSWGPTYQETQYF.

This chain links TRBV3-1 (or the pseudogene TRBV3-2) with TRBJ1-6; no clear D. V was pared by 4 bases and J by 1 base, with 8 bases between. CDR1 and CDR2 (germline): LGHDT, YNNKEL (reference sequence). CDR3 length: 15 amino acids. This CDR3 is CASSRPGSYNSPLHF. The DNA for the CDR3 is TGTGCCAGCAGCCGGCCGGGTTCCTATAATTCACCCCTCCACTTT.

This chain connects TRBV5-1 to TRBJ1-5; TRBD1 matches 7 bases. This CDR3 region has 15 residues. Germline V CDR1 and CDR2: SGHRS, YFSETQ. V shed 6 bases and J 3 bases; nucleotides not matched to a gene: 9. As DNA, the CDR3 is TGCGCCAGCAAGGGACAGACCTTCCTCAATCAGCCCCAGCATTTT. Translated: CASKGQTFLNQPQHF.

The J gene is TRBJ2-7, the V gene TRBV28; 10 bases line up with TRBD1. Trimming at V came to 5 bases and at J to 6 bases, leaving 10 bases not matched to a gene. The germline V gene has CDR1 MDHEN and CDR2 SYDVKM. The CDR3 consists of 15 residues. Here the CDR3 DNA reads TGTGCCAGCAGTCACGCCGGGACAGGGGTTGGCGAGCAGTACTTC. Protein: CASSHAGTGVGEQYF.

This chain joins TRBV19 and TRBJ1-1; 11 positions agree with TRBD1. The germline CDR1 and CDR2 sequences are LNHDA and SQIVND (reference sequence). V gave up 6 bases and J gave up 3 bases; unmatched junction bases: 3. This CDR3 comprises 14 residues. CDR3 nucleotide sequence: TGTGCCAGTAGCTGGGACAGGGGGGACACTGAAGCTTTCTTT. Translating it yields CASSWDRGDTEAFF.

This chain connects TRBV18 to TRBJ1-6, with TRBD1 matching over 10 bases. The junction had 9 bases not matched to a gene; V was cut back by 3 bases and J by 7 bases. Looked up from germline, CDR1 is KGHSH and CDR2 is LQKENI. The CDR3 contains 17 residues. The CDR3, as DNA: TGTGCCAGCTCACCCGTCCCGGGACAGGGGATCAATTCACCCCTCCACTTT. Amino acid sequence: CASSPVPGQGINSPLHF.

The J gene is TRBJ1-5, the V gene TRBV7-2, with TRBD1 identical over 7 bases. J lost 6 bases, V lost 5 bases, and 4 bases had no gene match. Germline CDR1 is SGHTA and CDR2 is FQGNSA. The CDR3 is 13 amino acids. The DNA of the CDR3 is TGTGCCAGCAGCCCACGACAGGGTCAGCCCCAGCATTTT. It codes for CASSPRQGQPQHF.

The chain joins TRBV6-5 to TRBJ1-2; 8 nucleotides agree with TRBD1. J lost 6 bases, V lost 0 bases, and 6 bases had no gene match. The germline V gene encodes CDR1 MNHEY and CDR2 SVGAGI. This CDR3 spans 15 amino acids. CDR3 residues: CASSYSATGEDGYTF. The CDR3 DNA reads TGTGCCAGCAGTTACTCGGCGACAGGGGAAGATGGCTACACCTTC.

The chain uses TRBV5-4 and TRBJ2-3, with TRBD2 matching 8 bases. From germline, CDR1 is SGHNT and CDR2 YYREEE (reference sequence). The CDR3 is 16 amino acids. Unmatched junction bases numbered 3, after V lost 0 bases and J lost 0 bases. DNA of the CDR3: TGTGCCAGCAGCTTGGAACTAGCGGCTAGCACAGATACGCAGTATTTT. Translated, it gives CASSLELAASTDTQYF. Full variable domain (outside the CDR3, taken from reference TRBV5-4 and TRBJ2-3): ETGVTQSPTHLIKTRGQQVTLRCSSQSGHNTVSWYQQALGQGPQFIFQYYREEENGRGNFPPRFSGLQFPNYSSELNVNALELDDSALYLCASSLELAASTDTQYFGPGTRLTVL.

The V call is TRBV7-9, the J call TRBJ2-1; D perhaps matches TRBD2 (6 bases). The CDR3 consists of 16 residues. The V gene's germline CDR1 is SEHNR and CDR2 FQNEAQ (reference sequence). Trimming took 2 bases from V and 5 from J, leaving 16 bases between them. The CDR3 is CASSLITGTLDNEQFF. CDR3 DNA sequence: TGTGCCAGCAGCTTAATTACCGGGACTCTAGACAATGAGCAGTTCTTC.

This clone was recorded once. The CDR3 here is CASSLQKTATGELFF. CDR3 DNA sequence: TGTGCCAGCAGTCTTCAGAAGACAGCGACCGGGGAGCTGTTTTTT. This chain links TRBV5-5 with TRBJ2-2; possible D gene TRBD1, 5 bases. The germline gives CDR1 SGHKS, CDR2 YYEKEE (reference sequence). This CDR3 has 15 residues. Trimming took 5 bases from V and 5 from J, leaving 16 bases between them.

J is TRBJ2-1 and V is TRBV24-1, with a possible D match to TRBD1 (5 bases). This CDR3 spans 16 amino acids. CDR1 and CDR2 from the germline V gene are KGHDR and SFDVKD. V lost 1 base and J 1 base, leaving 10 bases between the germline ends. CDR3 in amino acids: CATSDFQGVSYNEQFF. The CDR3 nucleotides read TGTGCCACCAGTGATTTTCAAGGGGTTTCCTACAATGAGCAGTTCTTC.

V gene TRBV28 combines with J gene TRBJ2-1; 8 bases match TRBD1. The CDR3 contains 13 residues. Trimming removed 5 bases from V and 11 bases from J; junction bases left unmatched: 8. Germline V gene lookup returns CDR1 MDHEN and CDR2 SYDVKM. The DNA of the CDR3 is TGTGCCAGCAGTATAACAGGGGGACTCAAGCAGTTCTTC. This codes for CASSITGGLKQFF.